This TCR beta chain was found in a study of blood T cells in healthy people across ages. Broader study findings: The authors considered diversity estimates from one million T cells to be underestimates.

Extraction of total RNA produced a minimum of 6 micrograms from each sample. This clonotype turned up a few times. No antigen is known for it. An end of the junction differs from the germline gene, which may be a read error. A J-beta primer mix and a sample-barcoded 5' primer were used in a second PCR of about 6 to 12 cycles. TCRdb reprocessed the 5' RACE reads with MiXCR, giving one entry per CDR3 protein. The sample consists of around 800,000 distinct CDR3 sequences, about 26% of them appearing once. The CDR3 is made up of 14 amino acids. Germline V CDR1 and CDR2: MGHRA, YSYEKL. The same data also contributed to another study, on T cells of mothers and their children.

Specimen: blood. The TCR originated in a boy younger than 18 in good health. J is TRBJ2-5 and V is TRBV4-1, with TRBD1 matching over 9 bases. CDR3 protein: CASSQLHRGQGMFF. Here the CDR3 DNA reads TGCGCCAGCAGCCAACTCCACAGGGGGCAGGGGATGTTCTTC.